The rows below give T cell receptor beta chains drawn from one sample of a study of blood T cell repertoires in COVID-19. TCRdb's copy holds only in-frame clones and misses some; the assay was immunoSEQ multiplex PCR. In the table there are roughly 49,000 clones, 83% of which are singletons. The sequencing input was peripheral blood. These receptor sequences come from a man between 40 and 49 years old with acute or convalescent COVID-19. The CDR3 runs from the conserved cysteine through the conserved F or W. A D gene is named only where the DNA matches it firmly.

TRBV18,NA,TRBJ2-6,TGTGCCAGCTCACCAATGGGAGTAGGGTCTGGGGCCAACGTCCTGACTTTC,CASSPMGVGSGANVLTF
TRBV19,NA,TRBJ1-5,TGTGCCAGTAGTGGGTCTATGGACGGGGGTCCTTATGGCAATCAGCCCCAGCATTTT,CASSGSMDGGPYGNQPQHF
TRBV5-1,NA,TRBJ1-2,TGCGCCAGCAGCCCCCCTTCCGTCGGTGGCTACACCTTC,CASSPPSVGGYTF
TRBV5-6,TRBD2,TRBJ2-1,TGTGCCAGCAGAAGACTAGCGGGAGGTGAGCAGTTCTTC,CASRRLAGGEQFF
TRBV5-4,NA,TRBJ1-2,TGTGCCAGCAGCTTGGGAGGGGAGGTTAACTATGGCTACACCTTC,CASSLGGEVNYGYTF
TRBV2,NA,TRBJ1-5,TGTGCCAGCAGTGATGCAGGGGTTGATCAGCCCCAGCATTTT,CASSDAGVDQPQHF
TRBV7-2,TRBD1,TRBJ1-2,TGTGCCAGCAGCTTAATGAAGGCAGGGGGCCAGTATGGCTACACCTTC,CASSLMKAGGQYGYTF
TRBV2,TRBD2,TRBJ2-1,TGTGCCAGCAGACTAGCGGGAGATGAGCAGTTCTTC,CASRLAGDEQFF
TRBV11-2,NA,TRBJ1-3,TGTGCCAGCAGCTCGCGACTAGTTGGCAACACCATATATTTT,CASSSRLVGNTIYF
TRBV11-2,TRBD1,TRBJ1-3,TGTGCCAGCAGCTCGGACAGGGCGCTCAGCTGGGGAAACACCATATATTTT,CASSSDRALSWGNTIYF